What follows describes a single T cell receptor (beta chain). The antigen is not known. A minimum of 5.5 micrograms of total RNA was extracted per sample. Germline-derived CDR1 and CDR2 are MDHEN and SYDVKM. This CDR3 is built from 12 residues. The germline V and J ends were trimmed by 6 bases and 6 bases, with 11 bases remaining between them. A sample-barcoded 5' primer and a J-beta primer mix were used in a second PCR of about 7 to 11 cycles. TCRdb ran MiXCR on the 5' RACE reads and lists one entry per CDR3 protein. The sample includes hundreds of thousands of distinct CDR3 sequences, approximately 53% of them seen just once. This entry comes from a study of blood T cells in healthy people across ages. Study background: T cells yielded about one barcoded beta molecule per two cells through template switching. Notes on the study in general: TCR beta diversity was tightly associated with the proportion of naive T cells.

This receptor was identified in a man aged 35-49 years in good health. The rearrangement uses TRBV28 and TRBJ1-2; the D is unclear. Sample: blood. The CDR3 nucleotides read TGTGCCAGCAGAACCCACCGGGATGGCTACACCTTC. Encoded protein: CASRTHRDGYTF.